The clone carrying this TCR beta chain was recorded a few times. As yet, its antigen is unknown. Using unique molecular identifiers, the investigators prepared the TCRbeta library. MiXCR, run by TCRdb on the PCR reads, gives a single entry per CDR3 protein. Of some 310,000 distinct CDR3 sequences in the sample, 23% are singletons; the top ten hold roughly 9.7%. This sample stems from a study of T-cell reconstitution after alpha-beta-depleted transplantation in children. The V end was cut by 11 bases, the J end by 2 bases, with 10 bases between. CDR1 MNHEY and CDR2 SMNVEV come from the germline V gene (reference sequence). The CDR3 spans 12 residues. Notes on the study in general: Some patients' high day-60 TCRbeta diversity was attributed to recipient cells surviving conditioning. It was reported that alpha-beta T cells came from several hundred expanded graft clones (about two months after transplant). T-cell counts and diversity at one year following transplant were attributed mainly to newly produced T cells.

The rearrangement joins TRBV27 to TRBJ2-1, with D tentatively TRBD1 (5 bases). The receptor was isolated from a male patient younger than 18 who had a stem cell transplant for acute lymphoblastic leukemia, so the T cells may come from the graft donor. The sequenced sample was PBMCs, mostly from graft donor cells, obtained 180 days after TCRalphabeta/CD19-depleted stem cell transplant. The CDR3 bases are TGTGCCTGCCAGGGTCCCTACAATGAGCAGTTCTTC. This sequence encodes CACQGPYNEQFF.